The 9 T cell receptor beta chains presented below share a single source sample, sequenced in a study of identical twins. MiXCR, run by TCRdb on the 5' RACE reads, gives a single entry per CDR3 protein. The table has hundreds of thousands of distinct CDR3 sequences, 9% to 15% seen once; the top ten hold around 1.5%. These records were also assigned to another study, of yellow fever vaccine responses in identical twins.

The material sequenced was PBMCs. These receptors all stem from a woman between 18 and 29 years old in good health.

The chain links TRBV7-6 to TRBJ2-7; D tentatively reads TRBD1 or TRBD2 (5 bases each). V was cut by 5 bases and J by 7 bases, with 12 bases left in between. CDR3 length equals 12 residues. CDR1 SGHVS and CDR2 FNYEAQ come from the germline V gene. This CDR3 is CASSLEGFEQYF. The DNA of the CDR3 is TGTGCCAGCAGCCTAGAGGGGTTTGAGCAGTACTTC.

This clonotype was counted only a few times. The chain has TRBV20-1 and TRBJ1-2; D perhaps matches TRBD1 (5 bases). Germline V lookup: CDR1 DFQATT, CDR2 SNEGSKA (reference sequence). CDR3 length: 13 residues. The CDR3 here is CTGRDPANYGYTF. Written as DNA, the CDR3 is TGCACCGGGAGGGACCCAGCTAACTATGGCTACACCTTC.

This clonotype was seen repeatedly, ten times or more. The V gene is TRBV12-3 or TRBV12-4, the J gene TRBJ2-5; TRBD2 agrees at 8 bases. V lost 5 bases and J lost 1; bases outside the gene matches: 6. This CDR3 region has 15 residues. The DNA for the CDR3 is TGTGCCAGCAGTCCCCTCGGGGGGGTCCAAGAGACCCAGTACTTC. It is translated as CASSPLGGVQETQYF.

This sequence joins TRBV10-3 and TRBJ1-6, with D perhaps matching TRBD1 (6 bases). CDR3 length: 14 residues. CDR1 is ENHRY, CDR2 SYGVKD, per germline. V was pared by 3 bases and J by 7 bases, with 10 bases between. CDR3 coding DNA: TGTGCCATCAGTGATTTGGACAGAAATTCACCCCTCCACTTT. The encoded protein is CAISDLDRNSPLHF.

The V gene is TRBV6-2 or TRBV6-3, the J gene TRBJ1-5; 8 bases are shared with TRBD1. Germline V gene data show CDR1 as MNHEY and CDR2 as SVGEGT. The CDR3 runs to 16 residues. J gave up 5 bases and V 2 bases, and 8 bases lay outside the gene matches. The CDR3 spells CASSYPDRAGDQPQHF. The DNA for the CDR3 is TGTGCCAGCAGTTACCCGGACAGGGCTGGGGATCAGCCCCAGCATTTT.

This chain links TRBV20-1 with TRBJ1-2; D is uncertain. In germline, CDR1 is DFQATT, CDR2 SNEGSKA (reference sequence). With 4 bases removed from V and 4 bases from J, the gap between germline ends came to 16 bases. The CDR3 extends over 14 amino acids. The CDR3 DNA is TGCAGTGCTATACTGACTGAGACTTCCTATGGCTACACCTTC. Protein product: CSAILTETSYGYTF.

The genes are TRBV12-3 or TRBV12-4 and TRBJ1-2; 7 bases are a match to TRBD1. The V and J ends lost 5 bases and 4 bases, in that order; junction bases with no gene match: 7. This CDR3 is 14 amino acids long. CDR3 protein: CASSLYRGGYGYTF. In DNA form, the CDR3 reads TGTGCCAGCAGTCTCTACAGGGGCGGCTATGGCTACACCTTC.

This clonotype was counted between two and nine times. V gene TRBV2 combines with J gene TRBJ2-7; 7 bases line up with TRBD1. Unmatched junction bases numbered 6, after V lost 3 bases and J lost 7 bases. Germline loops: CDR1 SNHLY, CDR2 FYNNEI. This CDR3 spans 13 amino acids. The CDR3 nucleotides are TGTGCCAGCAGTGAGGTACCCAGGGGGGAGCAGTACTTC. This gives the protein CASSEVPRGEQYF.

The chain combines TRBV2 with TRBJ2-7; D remains unclear. The V gene's germline CDR1 is SNHLY and CDR2 FYNNEI. This CDR3 is 17 amino acids long. Deletions cut 6 bases from V and 3 bases from J, with 24 bases between. Here the CDR3 DNA reads TGTGCCAGCAGCCTCCTTCCACCCGTACTAACCTACTACGAGCAGTACTTC. It encodes CASSLLPPVLTYYEQYF.